Shown below are 21 T cell receptor beta chains from a single sample sequenced in a study of cytomegalovirus exposure and HLA in healthy donors. PCR amplification relied on 60 Vbeta primers (plus 13 Jbeta primers). TCRdb's copy holds only in-frame clones and misses some; the assay was immunoSEQ multiplex PCR. The sample has roughly 130,000 clones; around two thirds are singletons. The sample taken for sequencing was PBMCs. These receptors came from a human donor in good health.

This clone was seen just once. The gene calls are TRBV7-2 and TRBJ1-3, with D possibly TRBD1 on 5 matching bases. V was pared by 1 base and J by 4 bases, with 11 bases between. CDR1 is SGHTA and CDR2 is FQGNSA in the germline V gene. CDR3 length: 15 residues. The CDR3 loop reads CASSLEGRVGNTIYF. The CDR3 nucleotides are TGTGCCAGCAGCTTAGAGGGCAGGGTAGGAAACACCATATATTTT.

The chain employs TRBV5-1 and TRBJ2-2; 7 nucleotides match TRBD2. The CDR3 is 18 residues long. The trim removed 6 bases at V and 3 bases at J, leaving 17 bases unmatched. Germline CDR1 is SGHRS and CDR2 is YFSETQ. CDR3 bases: TGCGCCAGCAAGGGAGCGGGGCGGAGAAACGACTACACCGGGGAGCTGTTTTTT. Protein: CASKGAGRRNDYTGELFF.

A word on this clone: The sample contains more than one DNA sequence encoding this CDR3. The chain uses TRBV9 and TRBJ2-5, with 9 bases identical to TRBD1. Germline trimming cut 4 bases from V and 4 bases from J; bases unmatched to any gene: 8. The CDR3 runs to 15 residues. The V gene's germline CDR1 is SGDLS and CDR2 YYNGEE. CDR3 region: CASSLRTGGSETQYF. In nucleotides, the CDR3 is TGTGCCAGCAGCTTACGAACAGGGGGCTCAGAGACCCAGTACTTC. The complete variable domain, with remaining parts taken from reference TRBV9 and TRBJ2-5, reads DSGVTQTPKHLITATGQRVTLRCSPRSGDLSVYWYQQSLDQGLQFLIQYYNGEERAKGNILERFSAQQFPDLHSELNLSSLELGDSALYFCASSLRTGGSETQYFGPGTRLLVL.

This clone has just a few counts. V and J are TRBV27 and TRBJ2-4; TRBD2 agrees at 12 bases. This CDR3 contains 18 residues. Germline V gives CDR1 MNHEY, CDR2 SMNVEV (reference sequence). V shed 1 base and J 9 bases; nucleotides not matched to a gene: 13. The CDR3 region has the DNA TGTGCCAGCAGTTTATGGGGATCTAGCGGGAGGGCCTCGGGCATTCAGTACTTC. Amino acids: CASSLWGSSGRASGIQYF.

V usage is TRBV9 and J usage is TRBJ2-2; 7 nucleotides align to TRBD2. This CDR3 contains 16 residues. The germline CDR1 and CDR2 sequences are SGDLS and YYNGEE. J was trimmed by 5 bases and V by 0 bases; bases with no gene match: 7. The CDR3 protein is CASSVATMGGTGELFF. The CDR3 DNA follows: TGTGCCAGCAGCGTAGCTACTATGGGGGGGACCGGGGAGCTGTTTTTT.

V gene TRBV5-1 combines with J gene TRBJ1-6, with TRBD1 matching over 10 bases. V lost 5 bases and J lost 7; bases outside the gene matches: 6. The CDR3 length is 15 residues. Germline V gene sequence: CDR1 SGHRS, CDR2 YFSETQ. CDR3: CASRYGTGENSPLHF. The CDR3 bases are TGCGCCAGCAGGTACGGGACAGGGGAAAATTCACCCCTCCACTTT. Drawing the rest from reference TRBV5-1 and TRBJ1-6, the complete variable domain is KAGVTQTPRYLIKTRGQQVTLSCSPISGHRSVSWYQQTPGQGLQFLFEYFSETQRNKGNFPGRFSGRQFSNSRSEMNVSTLELGDSALYLCASRYGTGENSPLHFGNGTRLTVT.

The CDR3 sequence: CASSPVQVSYNEQFF. DNA for the CDR3: TGTGCCAGCAGCCCCGTGCAGGTTTCCTACAATGAGCAGTTCTTC. The chain employs TRBV7-9 and TRBJ2-1; D uncertain. The V gene's germline CDR1 is SEHNR and CDR2 FQNEAQ (reference sequence). This CDR3 comprises 15 residues. V was trimmed by 5 bases and J by 1 base, leaving 12 bases between them.

This chain uses TRBV10-3 with TRBJ2-7, with 9 bases aligning to TRBD1. The CDR3 has 14 residues. The germline V gene encodes CDR1 ENHRY and CDR2 SYGVKD. The junction had 5 bases not matched to a gene; V was cut back by 6 bases and J by 2 bases. CDR3 region: CAISGGQGPYEQYF. As DNA, the CDR3 is TGTGCCATCAGCGGGGGACAGGGACCCTACGAGCAGTACTTC.

CDR3 nucleotide sequence: TGTGCCAGCAGCCCCCCGGGACTAGCGGGGGGGGGCTCCTACAATGAGCAGTTCTTC. Translated, it gives CASSPPGLAGGGSYNEQFF. This rearrangement joins TRBV28 to TRBJ2-1; TRBD2 matches 16 bases. V lost 6 bases and J lost 0; bases outside the gene matches: 8. This CDR3 comprises 19 residues. CDR1 and CDR2 from the germline V gene are MDHEN and SYDVKM.

This sequence joins TRBV18 and TRBJ1-2, with D possibly TRBD1 on 6 matching bases. CDR3 size: 13 residues. The V end lost 3 bases, the J end lost 4 bases, and 9 bases lay between the germline ends. From germline, CDR1 is KGHSH and CDR2 LQKENI. The CDR3 spells CASSPTGGYGYTF. The CDR3 nucleotides read TGTGCCAGCTCACCGACAGGAGGCTATGGCTACACCTTC.

This chain joins TRBV7-6 and TRBJ2-7; D may be TRBD2 (5 bases). The CDR3 extends over 15 amino acids. V was pared by 1 base and J by 6 bases, with 16 bases between. The germline V gene has CDR1 SGHVS and CDR2 FNYEAQ. CDR3 amino acids: CASSLEAEMSGEQYF. The CDR3 DNA reads TGTGCCAGCAGCTTAGAAGCGGAGATGTCAGGCGAGCAGTACTTC.

The CDR3 DNA follows: TGTGCCAGCAGCCAAGGGACAGGGGGTAATTACGAGCAGTACTTC. Translation gives CASSQGTGGNYEQYF. The chain recombines TRBV4-2 with TRBJ2-7, with 10 positions matching TRBD1. There are 15 residues in the CDR3. The V gene's germline CDR1 is LGHNA and CDR2 YNFKEQ. J lost 4 bases, V lost 1 base, and 4 bases had no gene match.

This sequence joins TRBV29-1 and TRBJ2-3; D possibly corresponds to TRBD1 (7 bases). Trimming pared 7 bases from V and 2 bases from J, leaving 16 bases between. The CDR3 has 14 amino acids. Germline CDR1 is SQVTM and CDR2 is ANQGSEA. The CDR3 DNA reads as TGCAGCGGCGACCCAGGGGGGCACACAGATACGCAGTATTTT. Protein sequence: CSGDPGGHTDTQYF.

The gene calls are TRBV5-1 and TRBJ1-2, with D tentatively TRBD1 (5 bases). The germline CDR1 and CDR2 sequences are SGHRS and YFSETQ. V lost 0 bases to trimming and J lost 5 bases, with 17 bases between them. The CDR3 has 16 amino acids. The CDR3 region is CASSLDLSTDVYGYTF. Here the CDR3 DNA reads TGCGCCAGCAGCTTGGACCTCTCGACAGACGTTTATGGCTACACCTTC.

This clone has a handful of counts. The chain links TRBV7-6 to TRBJ2-7; 11 bases align to TRBD1. Germline V gene data show CDR1 as SGHVS and CDR2 as FNYEAQ. The CDR3 has 15 amino acids. V lost 5 bases to trimming and J lost 7 bases; unmatched junction nucleotides: 10. CDR3 sequence: CASSMSDRGRREQYF. As DNA, the CDR3 is TGTGCCAGCAGCATGTCGGACAGGGGGCGCCGAGAGCAGTACTTC.

The chain couples TRBV16 to TRBJ2-1; D is possibly TRBD1 (5 bases). Germline-derived CDR1 and CDR2 are KGHSY and FQNENV. Trimming cost V 2 bases and J 5 bases, with 13 bases left between them. CDR3 length equals 15 residues. DNA for the CDR3: TGTGCCAGCAGCCAACAGGGAAAACAAAACAATGAGCAGTTCTTC. It codes for CASSQQGKQNNEQFF.

This chain joins TRBV9 and TRBJ1-6; D gene uncertain. This CDR3 contains 14 residues. Deletions cut 3 bases from V and 11 bases from J, with 15 bases between. In germline, CDR1 is SGDLS, CDR2 YYNGEE. In nucleotides, the CDR3 is TGTGCCAGCAGCGCCCAAGTATCTGAGACACCCCTCCACTTT. Amino acid sequence: CASSAQVSETPLHF.

This clone showed up just a few times. CDR3 residues: CASSQESRGTYNSPLHF. The CDR3 nucleotides read TGCGCCAGCAGCCAAGAGTCAAGAGGGACTTATAATTCACCCCTCCACTTT. The chain employs TRBV4-1 and TRBJ1-6, with a tentative D call TRBD1 (5 bases). This CDR3 spans 17 amino acids. Germline-derived CDR1 and CDR2 are MGHRA and YSYEKL. V shed 0 bases and J shed 4 bases, with 13 bases lying between them.

In DNA, the CDR3 is TGTGCCAGCAGTCCCCAAGGGTGGAGGGTCTATGGCTACACCTTC. Translating it yields CASSPQGWRVYGYTF. The chain recombines TRBV2 with TRBJ1-2; D is unresolved. The CDR3 length is 15 residues. Germline V CDR1 and CDR2: SNHLY, FYNNEI. V lost 5 bases and J 4 bases, leaving 17 bases between the germline ends.

The sample holds a few counts of this clone. The rearrangement links TRBV9 to TRBJ1-2; D perhaps matches TRBD1 (5 bases). Germline CDR1 and CDR2: SGDLS and YYNGEE. This CDR3 comprises 15 residues. V shed 4 bases and J shed 0 bases, with 13 bases lying between them. The CDR3 reads CASSPAPTANYGYTF. For the CDR3, the DNA is TGTGCCAGCAGCCCCGCACCGACAGCTAACTATGGCTACACCTTC.

In nucleotides, the CDR3 is TGTGCCAGCAGCCCCGGACTAGCGGGAACCTACAATGAGCAGTTCTTC. It codes for CASSPGLAGTYNEQFF. The V gene is TRBV5-4, the J gene TRBJ2-1, with 12 bases matching TRBD2. V shed 4 bases, J shed 2 bases, and the junction held 4 bases outside the gene matches. Germline lookup yields CDR1 SGHNT and CDR2 YYREEE (reference sequence). This CDR3 is built from 16 residues.